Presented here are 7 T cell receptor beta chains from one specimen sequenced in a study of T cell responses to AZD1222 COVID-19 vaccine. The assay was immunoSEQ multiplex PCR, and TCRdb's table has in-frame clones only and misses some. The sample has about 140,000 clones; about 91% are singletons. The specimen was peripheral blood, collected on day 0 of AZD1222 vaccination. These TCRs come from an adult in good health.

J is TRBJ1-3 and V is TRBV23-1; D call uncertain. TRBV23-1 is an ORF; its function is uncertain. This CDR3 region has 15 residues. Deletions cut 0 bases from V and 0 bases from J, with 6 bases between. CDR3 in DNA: TGCGCCAGCAGTCAATCGACACGCTCTGGAAACACCATATATTTT. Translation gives CASSQSTRSGNTIYF.

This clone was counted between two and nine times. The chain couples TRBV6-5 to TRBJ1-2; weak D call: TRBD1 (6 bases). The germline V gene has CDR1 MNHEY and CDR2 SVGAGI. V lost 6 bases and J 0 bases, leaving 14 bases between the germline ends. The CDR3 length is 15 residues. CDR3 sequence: CASRSTGISNYGYTF. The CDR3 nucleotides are TGTGCCAGCAGGTCGACAGGCATCTCTAACTATGGCTACACCTTC.

The CDR3 is CASSLGPPGINQPQHF. For the CDR3, the DNA is TGTGCCAGCAGCTTAGGTCCTCCGGGGATCAATCAGCCCCAGCATTTT. The V and J genes are TRBV7-2 and TRBJ1-5; D is unclear. This CDR3 is 16 amino acids long. Germline-derived CDR1 and CDR2 are SGHTA and FQGNSA. V gave up 1 base and J gave up 3 bases, with 13 bases separating them. Variable domain in full (rest from reference TRBV7-2 and TRBJ1-5): GAGVSQSPSNKVTEKGKDVELRCDPISGHTALYWYRQSLGQGLEFLIYFQGNSAPDKSGLPSDRFSAERTGGSVSTLTIQRTQQEDSAVYLCASSLGPPGINQPQHFGDGTRLSIL.

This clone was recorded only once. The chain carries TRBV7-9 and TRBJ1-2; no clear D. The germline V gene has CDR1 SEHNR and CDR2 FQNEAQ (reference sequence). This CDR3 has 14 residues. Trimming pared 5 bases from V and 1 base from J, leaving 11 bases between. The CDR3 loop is CASSTAGDNYGYTF. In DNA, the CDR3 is TGTGCCAGCAGCACAGCCGGGGATAACTATGGCTACACCTTC.

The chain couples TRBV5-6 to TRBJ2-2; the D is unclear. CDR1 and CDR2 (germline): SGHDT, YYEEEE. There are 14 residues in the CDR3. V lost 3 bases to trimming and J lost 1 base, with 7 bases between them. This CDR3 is CASSYAGNTGELFF. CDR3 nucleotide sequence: TGTGCCAGCAGCTACGCCGGGAACACCGGGGAGCTGTTTTTT.

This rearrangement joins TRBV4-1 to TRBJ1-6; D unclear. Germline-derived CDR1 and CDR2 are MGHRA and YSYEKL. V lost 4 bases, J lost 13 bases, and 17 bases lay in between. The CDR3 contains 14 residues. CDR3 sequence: CASSPVRLGSPLHF. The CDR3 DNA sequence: TGCGCCAGCAGCCCTGTGCGGTTAGGATCGCCCCTCCACTTT.

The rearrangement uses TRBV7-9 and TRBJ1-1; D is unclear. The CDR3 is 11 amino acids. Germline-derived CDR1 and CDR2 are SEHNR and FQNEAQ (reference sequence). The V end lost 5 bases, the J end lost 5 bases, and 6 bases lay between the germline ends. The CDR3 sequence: CASSPATEAFF. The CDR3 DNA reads TGTGCCAGCAGCCCTGCGACTGAAGCTTTCTTT.